These T cell receptor beta chains were read from a single sample in a study of metastatic and nonmetastatic thyroid tumors. TCRdb re-analyzed the PCR reads through MiXCR. The sample records around 24,000 clones, about 12% being singletons. The sequenced sample was blood. These receptors were collected from a female donor with papillary thyroid cancer or a benign thyroid nodule (not recorded which). Some clones in this sample may be carry-over from other donors' samples. The CDR3 runs from the conserved cysteine through the conserved F or W. Each size is once, few or many counts, or a class when the clone is expanded.

clone size: many; J gene: TRBJ1-1; V gene: TRBV2; CDR3 protein: CASSGVWGRTPRAGTEAFF
clone size: many; J gene: TRBJ2-7; V gene: TRBV28; CDR3 protein: CASSGQGLSYEQYF
clone size: many; J gene: TRBJ1-2; V gene: TRBV6-2/TRBV6-3; CDR3 protein: CASSYEQGRYGYTF
clone size: many; J gene: TRBJ2-3; V gene: TRBV6-1; CDR3 protein: CASSERLAGSADTQYF
clone size: few; J gene: TRBJ1-6; V gene: TRBV30; CDR3 protein: CAWSVWPNEPNSPLHF
clone size: few; J gene: TRBJ1-4; V gene: TRBV12-3/TRBV12-4; CDR3 protein: CASSLRTVATNEKLFF
clone size: many; J gene: TRBJ2-7; V gene: TRBV12-3/TRBV12-4; CDR3 protein: CASSLGTGVYEQYF
clone size: many; J gene: TRBJ2-1; V gene: TRBV18; CDR3 protein: CASSPPSGLDHNEQFF
clone size: many; J gene: TRBJ1-5; V gene: TRBV27; CDR3 protein: CASARDRGYQPQHF
clone size: many; J gene: TRBJ1-1; V gene: TRBV27; CDR3 protein: CASSLRGWTEAFF
clone size: many; J gene: TRBJ1-2; V gene: TRBV19; CDR3 protein: CASSSTGGVYGYTF
clone size: few; J gene: TRBJ2-5; V gene: TRBV28; CDR3 protein: CASSFDQGGWGENPETRYF
clone size: few; J gene: TRBJ1-4; V gene: TRBV3-1; CDR3 protein: CASRATATNEKLFF